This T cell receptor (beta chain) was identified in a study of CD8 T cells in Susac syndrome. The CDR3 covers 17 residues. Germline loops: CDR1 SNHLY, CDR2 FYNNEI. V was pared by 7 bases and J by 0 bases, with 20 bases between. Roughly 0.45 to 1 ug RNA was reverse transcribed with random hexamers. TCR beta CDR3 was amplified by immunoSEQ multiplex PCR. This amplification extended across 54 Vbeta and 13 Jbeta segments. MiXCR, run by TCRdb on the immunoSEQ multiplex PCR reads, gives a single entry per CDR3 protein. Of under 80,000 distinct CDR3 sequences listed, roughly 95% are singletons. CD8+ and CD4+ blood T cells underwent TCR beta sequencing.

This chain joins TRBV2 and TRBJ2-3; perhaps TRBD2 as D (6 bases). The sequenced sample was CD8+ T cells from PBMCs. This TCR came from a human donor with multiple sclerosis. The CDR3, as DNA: TGTGCCAGCATGATAACCTTACTAGCAGATAGCACAGATACGCAGTATTTT. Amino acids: CASMITLLADSTDTQYF.